A selection of T cell receptor beta chains follows, all from one sample in a study of blood T cell repertoires in COVID-19. The protocol was immunoSEQ multiplex PCR, while the TCRdb copy is restricted to in-frame clones and leaves out a portion. The sample consists of 95,000 to 100,000 clones, approximately 84% of them appearing once. The sample taken for sequencing was peripheral blood. Source of these receptors: a woman older than 75 with acute or convalescent COVID-19. Each CDR3 is given with its conserved first and last residue. A D gene is named only where the DNA matches it firmly. Size is stated for part of the rows, as once, few or many counts, or as a class when the clone is expanded.

V,size,D,J,DNA,CDR3
TRBV7-9,.,.,TRBJ1-1,TGTGCCAGCAGCCGGGTAGAAACTGAAGCTTTCTTT,CASSRVETEAFF
TRBV19,.,TRBD1,TRBJ2-4,TGTGCCAGTAGTGCCCGAGGAACAGGGGGAATGGACATTCAGTACTTC,CASSARGTGGMDIQYF
TRBV18,.,TRBD1,TRBJ1-1,TGTGCCAGCTCACCGGGACAGGGATATACTGAAGCTTTCTTT,CASSPGQGYTEAFF
TRBV7-9,few,TRBD1,TRBJ1-4,TGTGCCAGCAGCCCACAGGGGTCTAATGAAAAACTGTTTTTT,CASSPQGSNEKLFF
TRBV19,.,.,TRBJ1-2,TGTGCCAGTAGTCCCAGGACAGCCCCCTATGGCTACACCTTC,CASSPRTAPYGYTF
TRBV18,once,.,TRBJ1-2,TGTGCCAGCTCACCGGTTACTACAGGGTTCTACACCTTC,CASSPVTTGFYTF
TRBV5-1,.,TRBD1,TRBJ2-1,TGCGCCAGCAGCCAGGGACAGCCAACTCCCTACAATGAGCAGTTCTTC,CASSQGQPTPYNEQFF
TRBV6-5,.,TRBD1,TRBJ2-7,TGTGCCAGCAGATCCGGGACAGGGGTGCAGGAGCAGTACTTC,CASRSGTGVQEQYF
TRBV29-1,.,.,TRBJ2-5,TGCAGCGCTAACGAGCACCAAGAGACCCAGTACTTC,CSANEHQETQYF
TRBV19,.,TRBD1,TRBJ1-3,TGTGCCGGCCGGACAGGGCACCATTGCGCTTCTGGAAACACCATATATTTT,CAGRTGHHCASGNTIYF
TRBV27,once,TRBD1,TRBJ1-5,TGTGCCAGCAGTTTATATACCCCCATACAGGGGGCTTTAAATCAGCCCCAGCATTTT,CASSLYTPIQGALNQPQHF
TRBV11-1,.,.,TRBJ2-2,TGTGCCAGCAGCCTCTTCAGGCAGGGGAACACCGGGGAGCTGTTTTTT,CASSLFRQGNTGELFF
TRBV4-1,.,.,TRBJ1-1,TGCGCCAGCAGCCAGTACCAGGGTGACACTGAAGCTTTCTTT,CASSQYQGDTEAFF
TRBV19,.,.,TRBJ2-1,TGTGCCAGTAGTATTAAGGCAGGGGTATACAATGAGCAGTTCTTC,CASSIKAGVYNEQFF
TRBV9,few,TRBD1,TRBJ1-2,TGTGCCAGCAGCCCAGGGGTGGGGACAGATACTAACTATGGCTACACCTTC,CASSPGVGTDTNYGYTF
TRBV5-1,.,.,TRBJ2-2,TGCGCCAGCAGCTTGGTAGTACCCTCGAACACCGGGGAGCTGTTTTTT,CASSLVVPSNTGELFF
TRBV6-5,few,.,TRBJ1-4,TGTGCCAGCTACCGACGTGGGGGCTCTAATGAAAAACTGTTTTTT,CASYRRGGSNEKLFF
TRBV6-5,.,.,TRBJ2-1,TGTGCCAGCAGTCAGACCGGGACATCGTACAATGAGCAGTTCTTC,CASSQTGTSYNEQFF
TRBV30,once,TRBD1,TRBJ2-7,TGTGCCTGGACTAGGGGACAGGCTACATCCTACGAGCAGTACTTC,CAWTRGQATSYEQYF
TRBV28,.,.,TRBJ1-1,TGTGCCAGCAGTCGGATCGCCGGGTCTGGCACTGAAGCTTTCTTT,CASSRIAGSGTEAFF
TRBV20-1,few,.,TRBJ1-3,TGCAGTGTTAGTCAGTACGGAAACACCATATATTTT,CSVSQYGNTIYF
TRBV2,.,.,TRBJ1-1,TGTGCCAGCAGTGAAGCGGGGAGAGGCCAGGTAGCCGCTTTCTTT,CASSEAGRGQVAAFF
TRBV6-5,.,.,TRBJ2-1,TGTGCCAGCAGACGTGCCGGGACTCCAAACAATGAGCAGTTCTTC,CASRRAGTPNNEQFF
TRBV19,.,TRBD1,TRBJ1-2,TGTGCCAGTAGACCGGGACAGAACTATGGCTACACCTTC,CASRPGQNYGYTF
TRBV7-2,.,TRBD2,TRBJ2-1,TGTGCCAGCAGCTTTACCGGGACTAGTTCGAAGTATGAGCAGTTCTTC,CASSFTGTSSKYEQFF
TRBV2,once,.,TRBJ1-5,TGTGCCAGCAACGAAAGGGGCGGTATGCCCCAGCATTTT,CASNERGGMPQHF
TRBV30,few,.,TRBJ1-5,TGTGCCTGGAGGGTAACGGGAGGGGATCAGCCCCAGCATTTT,CAWRVTGGDQPQHF
TRBV11-2,.,.,TRBJ2-2,TGTGCCAGCAGCTTAGCCCTTGCGGCTGGAGACACCGGGGAGCTGTTTTTT,CASSLALAAGDTGELFF
TRBV28,.,TRBD1,TRBJ2-3,TGTGCCAGCACCGACACCCGGACAGGGAGGCCAGATACGCAGTATTTT,CASTDTRTGRPDTQYF
TRBV5-6,.,.,TRBJ1-5,TGTGCCAGCAGCTTGAACCGAGGTGCGCAGCCCCAGCATTTT,CASSLNRGAQPQHF
TRBV5-1,few,TRBD1,TRBJ1-3,TGCGCCAGCAGCGCGACAGGGGGCGTCGGAAACACCATATATTTT,CASSATGGVGNTIYF
TRBV19,once,.,TRBJ1-2,TGTGCCAGCACAGCTAACTATGGCTACACCTTC,CASTANYGYTF
TRBV28,.,.,TRBJ1-5,TGTGCCAGCAGCCCGAGGGGAGGGTACAATCAGCCCCAGCATTTT,CASSPRGGYNQPQHF
TRBV28,.,.,TRBJ1-6,TGTGCCAGCAGTCCCCCGACAGGCAATAATTCACCCCTCCACTTT,CASSPPTGNNSPLHF
TRBV19,.,.,TRBJ2-5,TGTGCCAGTAGTCCTACCAGCGGGCGTCTAGGGGAGACCCAGTACTTC,CASSPTSGRLGETQYF
TRBV27,.,.,TRBJ1-1,TGTGCCAGCAGTTTAAAAGGAGGCAGGAGAGACACTGAAGCTTTCTTT,CASSLKGGRRDTEAFF
TRBV24-1,.,.,TRBJ2-5,TGTGCCACCAGTGATTCCCCGGGAGAGACCCAGTACTTC,CATSDSPGETQYF
TRBV2,.,.,TRBJ2-6,TGTGCCAGCAGTGTCCGAGTACCCGGTTCTCTGGGGGCCAACGTCCTGACTTTC,CASSVRVPGSLGANVLTF
TRBV18,.,.,TRBJ1-1,TGTGCCAGCTCACCACCGATAGGGGGAAGGACTGAAGCTTTCTTT,CASSPPIGGRTEAFF
TRBV7-6,.,.,TRBJ1-1,TGTGCTACCACCCAGGGGTTAGGGGTGGGCACTGAAGCTTTCTTT,CATTQGLGVGTEAFF
TRBV7-2,.,TRBD2,TRBJ2-3,TGTGCCAGCAGCAAGAGCGGGGGTATCGCAGATACGCAGTATTTT,CASSKSGGIADTQYF
TRBV7-3,.,TRBD2,TRBJ2-5,TGTGCCAGCAGCTCCTGGGGGGGAGAGACCCAGTACTTC,CASSSWGGETQYF
TRBV18,few,.,TRBJ2-6,TGTGCCAGCTCACGACAGAGCTCTGGGGCCAACGTCCTGACTTTC,CASSRQSSGANVLTF
TRBV18,.,TRBD2,TRBJ2-5,TGTGCCAGCGCAGCGGGGGAAGAGACCCAGTACTTC,CASAAGEETQYF
TRBV5-6,.,.,TRBJ2-5,TGTGCCAGCAGCTTGTTTCCGACAGGCCTACAAGAGACCCAGTACTTC,CASSLFPTGLQETQYF
TRBV19,many,TRBD2,TRBJ2-2,TGTGCCAGTAGTGGTTTAGCGGGCACCGGGGAGCTGTTTTTT,CASSGLAGTGELFF
TRBV19,many,.,TRBJ1-6,TGTGCCAGTAGCCCCTCAGGGTGGAAGTCACCCCTCCACTTT,CASSPSGWKSPLHF
TRBV28,.,.,TRBJ1-2,TGTGCCAGCATCGCGGACTGGGGCTACACCTTC,CASIADWGYTF
TRBV6-2/TRBV6-3,once,.,TRBJ2-6,TGTGCCAGCAGCCAGACAGTAAGCTCTGGGGCCAACGTCCTGACTTTC,CASSQTVSSGANVLTF
TRBV28,.,TRBD1,TRBJ1-2,TGTGCCAGCAGTTACCGAGAGGGGGCGGATGGCTACACCTTC,CASSYREGADGYTF
TRBV5-1,.,TRBD1,TRBJ2-3,TGCGCCAGCAGCATCCCGACAGGGACAGATACGCAGTATTTT,CASSIPTGTDTQYF
TRBV21-1,.,.,TRBJ1-1,TGTGCCAGCAGCAGTCTTAAGGGGATGAAAAGTGGAGCTTTCTTT,CASSSLKGMKSGAFF
TRBV7-9,.,TRBD1,TRBJ1-3,TGTGCCAGCAGCTCTCCGGGACAGGGAAACACCATATATTTT,CASSSPGQGNTIYF
TRBV4-1,.,TRBD1,TRBJ2-4,TGCGCCAGCAGCCCCTTGGGGTGGAATCCGGGACAGGGGGCCAAAAACATTCAGTACTTC,CASSPLGWNPGQGAKNIQYF
TRBV19,once,.,TRBJ2-2,TGTGCCAGTAGCCTATTGAAGTGGAACACCGGGGAGCTGTTTTTT,CASSLLKWNTGELFF
TRBV4-3,.,TRBD2,TRBJ2-3,TGCGCCAGCAGCCAAGAAGGCGGGGGAAGCACAGATACGCAGTATTTT,CASSQEGGGSTDTQYF
TRBV27,medium-sized,.,TRBJ2-5,TGTGCCAGCAGTTACTCCGTGGGGCTACAAGAGACCCAGTACTTC,CASSYSVGLQETQYF
TRBV5-1,many,TRBD1,TRBJ2-1,TGCGCCAGCAGCCAGGGACAGGGGCCTTACAATGAGCAGTTCTTC,CASSQGQGPYNEQFF
TRBV5-1,.,.,TRBJ1-1,TGCGCCAGCAGCTTGGCCGGGGGAGGGACTTTGAACACTGAAGCTTTCTTT,CASSLAGGGTLNTEAFF